This note documents a single T cell receptor (beta chain) sequence. Three rounds of nested PCR, following a modified ARM-PCR protocol, produced the TCRbeta library. Each CDR3 protein is one row after TCRdb ran MiXCR on the multiplex PCR reads. The table has 81,000 or so distinct CDR3 sequences, about four fifths seen once. The template was RNA from unsorted bulk tissue. More than 3 cm separated this lung sample from the edge of the tumor. These data belong to a study of tumor and adjacent non-tumor tissue in lung cancer. The V end was cut by 0 bases, the J end by 8 bases, with 18 bases between. The germline gives CDR1 SGHRS, CDR2 YFSETQ. The CDR3 sequence is 16 residues long.

The sequence derives from a man in his sixties with non-small cell lung cancer. Sequencing was carried out using distant non-tumor lung tissue. The chain combines TRBV5-1 with TRBJ2-1; TRBD2 might be the D (6 bases). Here the CDR3 reads CASSLGGTHGADEQFF. The CDR3 nucleotides read TGCGCCAGCAGCTTGGGCGGGACGCACGGCGCCGATGAGCAGTTCTTC.